Below, 29 T cell receptor beta chains from the same sample are listed, as sequenced in a study of CD8 T cells in ankylosing spondylitis. Study-level points and caveats: One TCR beta motif, made up of eight highly homologous variants, appeared characteristic of ankylosing spondylitis blood.

These receptors have no known antigen. TCRdb re-derived calls from the 5' RACE reads in MiXCR, one entry per CDR3 protein. The table lists hundreds of thousands of distinct CDR3 sequences, about 12% of them singletons. What was sequenced was blood, either unsorted or a sorted T cell fraction (not recorded which). The receptor set was obtained from a male donor with ankylosing spondylitis.

V usage is TRBV7-8 and J usage is TRBJ1-2; D unresolved. V gave up 0 bases and J gave up 8 bases, with 19 bases separating them. The germline V gene has CDR1 SGHVS and CDR2 FQNEAQ. This CDR3 comprises 16 residues. The CDR3 is CASSLAEGGLDAGYTF. The CDR3 DNA follows: TGTGCCAGCAGCTTAGCCGAGGGTGGGCTCGACGCCGGCTACACCTTC. Together with reference TRBV7-8 and TRBJ1-2, the CDR3 gives the full variable domain: GAGVSQSPRYKVAKRGQDVALRCDPISGHVSLFWYQQALGQGPEFLTYFQNEAQLDKSGLPSDRFFAERPEGSVSTLKIQRTQQEDSAVYLCASSLAEGGLDAGYTFGSGTRLTVV.

This clonotype was detected many times. The CDR3 DNA reads TGCAGCGTTGAAAAGAGACTGTCGAACACTGAAGCTTTCTTT. As protein: CSVEKRLSNTEAFF. The chain uses TRBV29-1 and TRBJ1-1; D is ambiguous. The CDR3 is 14 residues long. Germline-derived CDR1 and CDR2 are SQVTM and ANQGSEA. The V gene lost 2 bases and the J gene lost 1 base, with 11 bases spanning the gap.

As for this clonotype: The junction shows a germline mismatch at one end, possibly a read error. This chain links TRBV7-9 with TRBJ1-1; D is perhaps TRBD1 (5 bases). Germline V gives CDR1 SEHNR, CDR2 FQNEAQ (reference sequence). The CDR3 is made up of 14 amino acids. The DNA of the CDR3 is TGTGCCAGCACCACAGCGGGGGTGAAGACTGAAGCTTTCTTT. It encodes CASTTAGVKTEAFF.

In this sample, this clonotype turned up many times. V gene TRBV20-1 combines with J gene TRBJ2-5; 7 bases are a match to TRBD1. The CDR3 consists of 14 residues. Germline CDR1 DFQATT, CDR2 SNEGSKA (reference sequence). With 0 bases clipped from V and 2 bases from J, the junction kept 3 bases outside the gene matches. CDR3 DNA: TGCAGTGCTAGAGATCTACAGGGGCAAGAGACCCAGTACTTC. Translating it yields CSARDLQGQETQYF.

The chain links TRBV10-3 to TRBJ2-5, with D possibly being TRBD1 or TRBD2 (5 bases each). V lost 4 bases, J lost 1 base, and 7 bases lay in between. The length of the CDR3 is 13 residues. The germline V gene encodes CDR1 ENHRY and CDR2 SYGVKD. The CDR3 nucleotides are TGTGCCATCAGTGGGGACGCCCAAGAGACCCAGTACTTC. Amino acid sequence: CAISGDAQETQYF.

This clonotype appeared a few times. The chain joins TRBV5-1 to TRBJ1-4, with 10 nucleotides matching TRBD1. The J segment lost 10 bases and the V segment lost 4 bases, leaving 7 bases of the junction unmatched. The CDR3 covers 14 residues. Looked up from germline, CDR1 is SGHRS and CDR2 is YFSETQ. In nucleotides, the CDR3 is TGCGCCAGCAGCGGCGGGACAGGGGAAGGAAAACTGTTTTTT. Protein product: CASSGGTGEGKLFF.

The chain combines TRBV5-1 with TRBJ2-1, with a tentative D call TRBD1 (6 bases). CDR1 and CDR2 from the germline V gene are SGHRS and YFSETQ. This CDR3 region has 14 residues. V was cut by 7 bases and J by 3 bases, with 14 bases left in between. The DNA of the CDR3 is TGCGCCAGCGGAGGACCGGACAGCTACAATGAGCAGTTCTTC. Protein product: CASGGPDSYNEQFF.

This clonotype was seen only a few times. The chain carries TRBV18 and TRBJ2-4, with 9 bases aligning to TRBD1. J lost 4 bases, V lost 6 bases, and 7 bases had no gene match. The CDR3 consists of 15 residues. Looked up from germline, CDR1 is KGHSH and CDR2 is LQKENI. The CDR3 DNA follows: TGTGCCAGCTCGGCAGCCGGGACAGGGAAAAACATTCAGTACTTC. Translation: CASSAAGTGKNIQYF.

In DNA, the CDR3 is TGCAGCGCCGCATCTATCTCCTACAATGAGCAGTTCTTC. The encoded protein is CSAASISYNEQFF. The chain is built from TRBV29-1 and TRBJ2-1; D gene uncertain. This CDR3 comprises 13 residues. Trimming took off 7 bases at V and 0 bases at J, with 10 bases between the two ends. Germline CDR1 reads SQVTM; CDR2 reads ANQGSEA.

The chain carries TRBV20-1 and TRBJ2-2; 10 nucleotides match TRBD2. The CDR3 covers 17 residues. CDR1 and CDR2 (germline): DFQATT, SNEGSKA (reference sequence). With V trimmed by 0 bases and J by 5 bases, 9 bases remained unmatched. Here the CDR3 DNA reads TGCAGTGCTAGAGATCAGGCTAGCGGGAGAGGAACCGGGGAGCTGTTTTTT. This codes for CSARDQASGRGTGELFF.

This clonotype has just a few counts. The J gene is TRBJ2-7, the V gene TRBV15; 7 nucleotides align to TRBD1. The CDR3 extends over 15 amino acids. The V gene's germline CDR1 is LNHNV and CDR2 YYDKDF (reference sequence). V lost 0 bases, J lost 3 bases, and 5 bases stayed unmatched. CDR3 DNA sequence: TGTGCCACCAGCAGAGATGGGCAGGGGGTCTACGAGCAGTACTTC. Encoded protein: CATSRDGQGVYEQYF.

A few counts support this clonotype. The gene calls are TRBV4-2 and TRBJ1-3; 9 bases match TRBD1. The CDR3 covers 15 residues. The V and J ends lost 6 bases and 3 bases, in that order; junction bases with no gene match: 6. Germline CDR1 and CDR2: LGHNA and YNFKEQ. CDR3 in amino acids: CASRGDRGYGNTIYF. As DNA, the CDR3 is TGTGCCAGCAGGGGAGACAGGGGGTATGGAAACACCATATATTTT.

The chain joins TRBV7-9 to TRBJ2-2; D tentatively fits TRBD1 or TRBD2 (5 bases each). The CDR3 is made up of 17 amino acids. CDR1 SEHNR and CDR2 FQNEAQ come from the germline V gene (reference sequence). V lost 5 bases, J lost 4 bases, and 20 bases lay in between. CDR3 sequence (DNA): TGTGCCAGCAGCCTCCTATACGGGGCCCGCCCCACCGGGGAGCTGTTTTTT. Translating it yields CASSLLYGARPTGELFF.

This clonotype has a count of ten or more. The gene calls are TRBV20-1 and TRBJ2-5, with 7 bases that match TRBD2. The CDR3 is made up of 12 amino acids. Trimming removed 3 bases from V and 3 bases from J; junction bases left unmatched: 1. CDR1 DFQATT and CDR2 SNEGSKA come from the germline V gene (reference sequence). The CDR3, as DNA: TGCAGTGCTAGCCTAGCGGAAGAGACCCAGTACTTC. Its protein is CSASLAEETQYF.

This clonotype has a handful of counts. The chain has TRBV20-1 and TRBJ1-1; 7 bases align to TRBD1. This CDR3 contains 14 residues. CDR1 and CDR2 from the germline V gene are DFQATT and SNEGSKA (reference sequence). V lost 2 bases to trimming and J lost 4 bases; unmatched junction nucleotides: 7. The CDR3 protein is CSARKGAGGTEAFF. CDR3 sequence (DNA): TGCAGTGCTAGAAAGGGGGCAGGTGGCACTGAAGCTTTCTTT.

This clonotype was observed a few times. This chain links TRBV12-3 or TRBV12-4 with TRBJ1-3; perhaps TRBD1 as D (6 bases). The CDR3 is 15 residues long. V gave up 6 bases and J gave up 4 bases, with 16 bases separating them. CDR3: CASRIYGGRGNTIYF. The CDR3 coding sequence is TGTGCCAGCAGGATCTACGGGGGGCGAGGAAACACCATATATTTT.

Remarks on this clonotype: The junction shows a germline mismatch at one end, possibly a read error. The chain couples TRBV11-1 to TRBJ2-5, with D perhaps matching TRBD2 (5 bases). Looked up from germline, CDR1 is SGHAT and CDR2 is FQDESV (reference sequence). The CDR3 covers 13 residues. The CDR3 bases are TGTGCCAGCAGCTTAGGCTGGGGAGAGGCCCAGTACTTC. Protein product: CASSLGWGEAQYF.

The gene calls are TRBV20-1 and TRBJ2-7; D may correspond to TRBD1 or TRBD2 (5 bases each). This CDR3 comprises 15 residues. Deletions cut 6 bases from V and 0 bases from J, with 18 bases between. CDR1 DFQATT and CDR2 SNEGSKA come from the germline V gene (reference sequence). The CDR3 sequence: CSAHRDHPSSYEQYF. In nucleotides, the CDR3 is TGCAGTGCCCACCGGGACCACCCGAGCTCCTACGAGCAGTACTTC.

This clonotype was observed many times. J is TRBJ2-1 and V is TRBV10-3; tentative D call: TRBD2 (7 bases). Germline values: CDR1 ENHRY, CDR2 SYGVKD. The length of the CDR3 is 13 residues. The V and J ends lost 8 bases and 3 bases respectively, with 11 bases between them. CDR3 DNA sequence: TGTGCCATCCGGGGGGCCGGCTACAATGAGCAGTTCTTC. This sequence encodes CAIRGAGYNEQFF.

This clonotype was counted between two and nine times. The V gene is TRBV9, the J gene TRBJ1-3; the D is unclear. This CDR3 region has 13 residues. The germline V gene has CDR1 SGDLS and CDR2 YYNGEE. With 1 base removed from V and 4 bases from J, the gap between germline ends came to 6 bases. This chain's CDR3 is CASSVLGGNTIYF. For the CDR3, the DNA is TGTGCCAGCAGCGTACTGGGCGGAAACACCATATATTTT.

The chain employs TRBV5-1 and TRBJ2-7; D not certain. V shed 0 bases and J shed 4 bases, with 17 bases lying between them. In germline, CDR1 is SGHRS, CDR2 YFSETQ. This CDR3 has 16 amino acids. For the CDR3, the DNA is TGCGCCAGCAGCTTGGATCCGACATCCACAACGTACGAGCAGTACTTC. It yields the protein CASSLDPTSTTYEQYF.

This clonotype was seen at least ten times. The chain is built from TRBV12-3 or TRBV12-4 and TRBJ2-7; D tentatively fits TRBD1 or TRBD2 (5 bases each). There are 14 residues in the CDR3. V lost 5 bases to trimming and J lost 0 bases, with 11 bases between them. CDR3 sequence reads: CASSTAGTSYEQYF. The CDR3 DNA follows: TGTGCCAGCAGTACCGCCGGGACCTCCTACGAGCAGTACTTC.

The V and J genes are TRBV7-3 and TRBJ1-6; D perhaps matches TRBD1 (5 bases). V dropped 5 bases and J dropped 8 bases, with 16 bases sitting between them. Germline V gives CDR1 SGHTA, CDR2 FQGTGA. This CDR3 is 15 amino acids long. CDR3 nucleotides: TGTGCCAGCAGCAACACCGGGACGGGAGATTCACCCCTCCACTTT. It is translated as CASSNTGTGDSPLHF.

This chain uses TRBV24-1 with TRBJ2-2; D not resolved. V shed 1 base and J shed 6 bases, with 11 bases lying between them. The CDR3 is 15 amino acids. Germline assignment: CDR1 KGHDR and CDR2 SFDVKD. This CDR3 reads CATSDFPSNPGELFF. CDR3 DNA: TGTGCCACCAGTGATTTCCCCAGTAACCCCGGGGAGCTGTTTTTT.

This clonotype was seen only a few times. The chain carries TRBV20-1 and TRBJ1-1; D gene unclear. V shed 5 bases and J shed 0 bases, with 7 bases lying between them. The CDR3 is made up of 12 amino acids. CDR1 and CDR2 from the germline V gene are DFQATT and SNEGSKA (reference sequence). The CDR3 spells CSARHMNTEAFF. The CDR3 coding sequence is TGCAGTGCTCGGCACATGAACACTGAAGCTTTCTTT.

The chain recombines TRBV20-1 with TRBJ2-5; 9 bases fit TRBD1. J was trimmed by 13 bases and V by 5 bases; bases with no gene match: 11. There are 12 residues in the CDR3. Germline V gene data show CDR1 as DFQATT and CDR2 as SNEGSKA (reference sequence). For the CDR3, the DNA is TGCAGTGCTTACCGGGACAGGGAGAGTACGTACTTC. Amino acid sequence: CSAYRDRESTYF.

This clonotype was detected a few times. J is TRBJ2-5 and V is TRBV2, with 8 bases fitting TRBD1. Per germline, CDR1 SNHLY and CDR2 FYNNEI. The V gene end was trimmed by 4 bases and the J gene end by 9 bases; junction bases not matched to a gene: 13. The CDR3 contains 15 residues. CDR3 DNA sequence: TGTGCCAGCAGTGTCAGGGGGCCTCCTAGAGGGGCCCAGTACTTC. Amino acids: CASSVRGPPRGAQYF.

The chain links TRBV20-1 to TRBJ2-7; tentatively, D is TRBD2 (6 bases). The ends were cut back, 0 bases at V and 8 bases at J, with 20 bases in the middle. Germline V gives CDR1 DFQATT, CDR2 SNEGSKA (reference sequence). The CDR3 spans 15 residues. The CDR3 DNA reads TGCAGTGCTAGAGATTCTGGCGGGGTTATCGTTCAGCAGTACTTC. Its protein product is CSARDSGGVIVQQYF.

This clonotype was found a few times. The chain carries TRBV6-1 and TRBJ2-2; D remains unclear. Germline CDR1 reads MNHNS; CDR2 reads SASEGT. CDR3 length: 16 amino acids. Trimming left V 2 bases short and J 4 bases short, with 14 bases between. CDR3 sequence: CASSEQPSTLTGELFF. The CDR3 DNA follows: TGTGCCAGCAGTGAACAACCGTCGACACTCACCGGGGAGCTGTTTTTT.